This T cell receptor beta chain was retrieved from a study of blood T cell repertoires in COVID-19. Germline V gene lookup returns CDR1 MDHEN and CDR2 SYDVKM. CDR3 length equals 18 residues. The germline V and J ends were trimmed by 0 bases and 3 bases, with 21 bases remaining between them. Assay used: immunoSEQ multiplex PCR; TCRdb lists only in-frame clones, some missing. The sample includes around 340,000 clones, about 86% of them seen just once. This chain joins TRBV28 and TRBJ2-7; D is possibly TRBD1 (5 bases). This TCR was sampled from a man under 40 with active or convalescent COVID-19. The material sequenced was peripheral blood. In DNA form, the CDR3 reads TGTGCCAGCAGTTTATGCCTTCCTCGAACAGGCCTCTTCTACGAGCAGTACTTC. Amino acids: CASSLCLPRTGLFYEQYF.